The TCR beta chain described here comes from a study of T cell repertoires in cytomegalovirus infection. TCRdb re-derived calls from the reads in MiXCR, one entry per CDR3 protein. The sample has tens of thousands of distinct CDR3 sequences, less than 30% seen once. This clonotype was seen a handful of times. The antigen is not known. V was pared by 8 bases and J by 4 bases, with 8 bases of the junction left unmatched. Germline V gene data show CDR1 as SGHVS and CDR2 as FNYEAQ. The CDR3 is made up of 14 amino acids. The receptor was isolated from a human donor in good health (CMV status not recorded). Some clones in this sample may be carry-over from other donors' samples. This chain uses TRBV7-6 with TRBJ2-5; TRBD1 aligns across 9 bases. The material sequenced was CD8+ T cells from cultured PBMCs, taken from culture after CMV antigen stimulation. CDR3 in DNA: TGTGCCAGCGCCGGAGGGACAGGGAGAGAGACCCAGTACTTC. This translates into CASAGGTGRETQYF.